The T cell receptor beta chain under discussion was sequenced for a study of beta chain features in type 1 diabetes. For the study at large: What patients shared with healthy donors was a similar profile of age, gender and cell yields. Study-wide points: Diminished insertions and augmented deletions at VDJ junctions characterized type 1 diabetes patients. Compared with healthy donors, patients appeared to share more similar naive, central memory and regulatory TCRB repertoires.

This clone was detected only a few times. Antigen unknown. Expressed TCRB transcripts got sequenced, as all isolated RNA was reverse transcribed. The protocol was immunoSEQ multiplex PCR, while the TCRdb copy is restricted to in-frame clones and leaves out a portion. The repertoire holds under 350,000 clones, 7.5% to 9.5% seen once, with over 0.8% in the top ten. From germline, CDR1 is LNHDA and CDR2 SQIVND (reference sequence). Trimming stripped 8 bases from V and 1 base from J, with 6 bases between. The CDR3 consists of 12 residues. Researchers reported sorting CD4+ naive, central memory, regulatory and stem cell-like memory cells via CD45RO/CCR7/CD25/CD127/CD95/CD27.

This sequence was found in a young woman in good health. V is TRBV19 and J is TRBJ1-5; no clear D gene. The material sequenced was central memory CD4+ T cells from blood. DNA for the CDR3: TGTGCCAGTGCCGAGAGCAATCAGCCCCAGCATTTT. This codes for CASAESNQPQHF.